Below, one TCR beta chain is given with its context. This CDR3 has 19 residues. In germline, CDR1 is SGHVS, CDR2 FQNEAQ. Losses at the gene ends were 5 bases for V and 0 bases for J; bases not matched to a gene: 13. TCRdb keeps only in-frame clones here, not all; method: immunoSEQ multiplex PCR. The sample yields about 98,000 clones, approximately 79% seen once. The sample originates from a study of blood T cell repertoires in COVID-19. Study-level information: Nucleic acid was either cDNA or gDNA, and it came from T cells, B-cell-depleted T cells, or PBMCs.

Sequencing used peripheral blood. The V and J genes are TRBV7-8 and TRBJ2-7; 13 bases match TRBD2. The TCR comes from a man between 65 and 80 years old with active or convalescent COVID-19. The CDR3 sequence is CASSTPQTSGGLSSYEQYF. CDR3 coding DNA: TGTGCCAGCAGCACACCACAGACTAGCGGGGGGCTGAGCTCCTACGAGCAGTACTTC.